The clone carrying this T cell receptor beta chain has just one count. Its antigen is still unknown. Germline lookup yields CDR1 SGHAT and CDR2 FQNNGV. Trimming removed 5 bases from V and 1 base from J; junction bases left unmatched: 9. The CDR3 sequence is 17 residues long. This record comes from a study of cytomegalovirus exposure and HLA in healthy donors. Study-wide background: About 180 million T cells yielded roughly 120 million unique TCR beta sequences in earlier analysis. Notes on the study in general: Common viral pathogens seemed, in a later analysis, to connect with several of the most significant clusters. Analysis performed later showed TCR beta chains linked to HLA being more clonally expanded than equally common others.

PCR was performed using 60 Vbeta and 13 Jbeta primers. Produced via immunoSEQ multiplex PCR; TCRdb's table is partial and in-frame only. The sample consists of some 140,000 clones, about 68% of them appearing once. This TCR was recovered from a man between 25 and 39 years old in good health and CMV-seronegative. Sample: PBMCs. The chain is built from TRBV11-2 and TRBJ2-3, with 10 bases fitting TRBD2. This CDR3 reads CASSRRVTSGGTDTQYF. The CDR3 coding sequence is TGTGCCAGCAGCCGCCGGGTCACTAGCGGGGGCACAGATACGCAGTATTTT.